Listed below are T cell receptor beta chains from one sample, sequenced in a study of STAT3 mutations in large granular lymphocyte leukemia. Measured with immunoSEQ multiplex PCR; TCRdb has only the in-frame clones, and not every one. This sample yields about 15,000 clones, of which roughly 91% are seen a single time; 8.7% belongs to the top ten. The specimen sequenced was peripheral blood mononuclear cells. All receptors come from a woman aged 50 to 60 with T-cell large granular lymphocyte leukemia. Some clones in this sample may be carry-over from other donors' samples. Both conserved end residues are part of each CDR3. Each record gives: J gene, V gene, CDR3 protein.

TRBJ2-3,TRBV28,CASSLHDTQYF
TRBJ1-5,TRBV16,CASSQGRQGNQPQHF
TRBJ1-1,TRBV18,CASSLGQGDLAFF
TRBJ1-1,TRBV14,CASSLRSRGWNTEAFF
TRBJ1-1,TRBV10-3,CAISLGGDTEAFF
TRBJ2-1,TRBV28,CASSSGTGSWYEQFF
TRBJ1-4,TRBV20-1,CSALFNEKLFF
TRBJ2-7,TRBV29-1,CSVLQPNPYEQYF
TRBJ1-5,TRBV6-5,CASSYTDLTPQHF
TRBJ2-3,TRBV18,CASSRGQADTQYF
TRBJ1-4,TRBV9,CASSPGGRWEKLFF
TRBJ2-2,TRBV9,CASSGWTSGITGELFF
TRBJ2-5,TRBV10-3,CAISRTQQETQYF
TRBJ2-5,TRBV19,CASKTSGSLQETQYF
TRBJ1-2,TRBV18,CASSPWQTYGYTF
TRBJ2-2,TRBV7-6,CASSRQENTGELFF
TRBJ1-2,TRBV4-3,CASSLTANYGYTF
TRBJ2-1,TRBV30,CACTIQGRLVGNEQFF
TRBJ1-1,TRBV5-1,CASSLQKNTEAFF
TRBJ2-5,TRBV5-1,CASSLEGETQYF
TRBJ2-2,TRBV9,CASSPRGVAGVTGELFF
TRBJ2-5,TRBV28,CASSFGASGRVREETQYF
TRBJ1-2,TRBV7-2,CASSLGGEGYGYTF
TRBJ1-2,TRBV4-1,CASSQLTGTAPYGYTF
TRBJ2-5,TRBV4-3,CASSQERERGETQYF
TRBJ2-2,TRBV7-8,CASSSRAYTGELFF
TRBJ2-3,TRBV2,CASKRDITTDTQYF
TRBJ2-1,TRBV1,CTSSRTGTRGGSLYNEQFF
TRBJ2-7,TRBV18,CASSPLKTVYEQYF
TRBJ1-4,TRBV5-1,CASSVGGAGEKLFF
TRBJ2-7,TRBV5-1,CASSSTGTAYEQYF
TRBJ2-7,TRBV7-9,CASSSLGQETYEQYF
TRBJ2-4,TRBV4-3,CASSQDTPTDIQYF
TRBJ1-2,TRBV28,CASSPGLSGSYTF
TRBJ2-5,TRBV7-9,CASSLYGTGEQETQYF
TRBJ2-5,TRBV7-2,CASSLEAQGGETQYF
TRBJ2-7,TRBV14,CASSRTKYEQYF
TRBJ1-2,TRBV6-6,CASSYVNSAVKNGYTF
TRBJ1-5,TRBV7-2,CASSLGWPGQPQHF
TRBJ2-7,TRBV5-4,CASSLKPSGSGEQYF
TRBJ1-5,TRBV5-1,CASSPGQVGQPQHF